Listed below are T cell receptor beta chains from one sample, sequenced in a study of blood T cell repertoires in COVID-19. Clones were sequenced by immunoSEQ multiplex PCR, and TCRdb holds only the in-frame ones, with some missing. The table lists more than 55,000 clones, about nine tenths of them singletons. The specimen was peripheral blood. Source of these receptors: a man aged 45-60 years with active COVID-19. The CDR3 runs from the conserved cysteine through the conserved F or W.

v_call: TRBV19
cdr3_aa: CASSISGAGNTIYF

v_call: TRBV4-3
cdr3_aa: CASSQDSGRAGARTDTQYF

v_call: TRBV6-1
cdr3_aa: CASSEAVWAYGYTF

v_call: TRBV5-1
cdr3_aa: CASSLEGTGVQEQFF

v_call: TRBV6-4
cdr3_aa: CASSRGEAHNEQFF

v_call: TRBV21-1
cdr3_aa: CASSQGGTGDRGYTF

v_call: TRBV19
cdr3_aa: CASSIRGAVGTEAFF

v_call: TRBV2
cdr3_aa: CASAGASGGNEKLFF

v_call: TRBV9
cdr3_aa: CASSLFSEPGELFF

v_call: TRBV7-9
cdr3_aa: CASSLGRGTSINEQFF

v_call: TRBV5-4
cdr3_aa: CASSVQGARGNTIYF

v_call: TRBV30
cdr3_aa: CAWSAGTGPYEQYF

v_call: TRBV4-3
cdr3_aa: CASSQDWAGSSYEQYF

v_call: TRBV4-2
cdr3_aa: CASSQDLLEWSGNTEAFF

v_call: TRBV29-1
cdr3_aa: CSVDRTRIDTQYF

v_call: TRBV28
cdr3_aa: CASRTGGVNQPQHF

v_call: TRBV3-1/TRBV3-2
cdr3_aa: CASSPSSNTQYF

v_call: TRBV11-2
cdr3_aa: CASSRSVGSYNEQFF

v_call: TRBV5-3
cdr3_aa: CARSHGLAGDNEQYF

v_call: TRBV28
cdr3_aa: CASSLPGANTGELFF

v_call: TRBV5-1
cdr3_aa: CASTLGRGNSPLHF

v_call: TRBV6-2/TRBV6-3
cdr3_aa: CASSYVAGTQYF

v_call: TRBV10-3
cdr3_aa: CAISFGGRAIDTQYF

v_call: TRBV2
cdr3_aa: CASRTSGASGNTIYF

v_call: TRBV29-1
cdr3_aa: CSVLGGNLNTEAFF

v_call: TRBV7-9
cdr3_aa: CASSLGEAGEAFF

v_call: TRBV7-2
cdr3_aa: CASSFRSENSPLHF

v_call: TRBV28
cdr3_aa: CASSPTGSYEQYF

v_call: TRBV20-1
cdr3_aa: CSASPLASFNQPQHF

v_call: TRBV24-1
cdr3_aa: CATSGTGDLYNEQFF

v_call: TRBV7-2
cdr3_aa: CASSLLGLAGVGGELFF

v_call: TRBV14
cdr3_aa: CASSQDRAYGYTF

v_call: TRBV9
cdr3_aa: CASSRGGLAVSYEQYF

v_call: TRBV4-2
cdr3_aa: CASSQDKTEGTDYTQYF

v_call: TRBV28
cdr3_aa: CASSPDRPGAFTGELFF

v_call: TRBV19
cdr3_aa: CASSMLLTGGRVTIYF

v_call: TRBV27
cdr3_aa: CASSPLTGVSGNTIYF

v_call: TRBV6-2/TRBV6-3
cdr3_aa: CASSPTGNGNQPQHF

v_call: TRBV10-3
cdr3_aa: CAIRESSLGSTEAFF

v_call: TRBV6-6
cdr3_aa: CASSPGNTRYEQYF

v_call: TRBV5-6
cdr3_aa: CASSSDLPYNEQFF

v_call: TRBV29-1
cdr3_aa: CSGAGTGGFGETQYF

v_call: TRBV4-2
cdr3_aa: CASSLRTESYEQYF

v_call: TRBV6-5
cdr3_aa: CASSYARLNTEAFF

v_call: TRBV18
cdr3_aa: CASSVAGQNEQFF

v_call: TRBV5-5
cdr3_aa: CASSPGQGNEKLFF

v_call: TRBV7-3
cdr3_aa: CASSSGTGYDEQFF

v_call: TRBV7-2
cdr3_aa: CASSFPADRGLGGYTF